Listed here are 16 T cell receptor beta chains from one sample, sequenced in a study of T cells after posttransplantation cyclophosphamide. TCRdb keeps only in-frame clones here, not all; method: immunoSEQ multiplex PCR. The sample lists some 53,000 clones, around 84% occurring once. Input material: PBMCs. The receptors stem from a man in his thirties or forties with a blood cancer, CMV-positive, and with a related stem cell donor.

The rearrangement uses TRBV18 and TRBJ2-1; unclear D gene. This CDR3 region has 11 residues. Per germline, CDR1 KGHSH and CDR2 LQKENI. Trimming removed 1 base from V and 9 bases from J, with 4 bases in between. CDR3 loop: CASSPLGEQFF. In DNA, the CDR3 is TGTGCCAGCTCACCACTCGGTGAGCAGTTCTTC.

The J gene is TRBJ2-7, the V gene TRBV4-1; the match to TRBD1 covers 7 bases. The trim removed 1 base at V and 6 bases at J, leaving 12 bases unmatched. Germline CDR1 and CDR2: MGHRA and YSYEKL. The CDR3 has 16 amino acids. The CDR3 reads CASSQVGPGGSSEQYF. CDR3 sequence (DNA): TGCGCCAGCAGCCAAGTAGGACCAGGGGGATCTTCCGAGCAGTACTTC.

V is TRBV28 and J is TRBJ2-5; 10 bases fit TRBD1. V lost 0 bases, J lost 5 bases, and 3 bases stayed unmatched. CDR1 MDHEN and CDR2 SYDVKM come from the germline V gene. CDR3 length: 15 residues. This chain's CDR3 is CASSLWTGGRETQYF. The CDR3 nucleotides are TGTGCCAGCAGTTTATGGACAGGGGGCCGGGAGACCCAGTACTTC.

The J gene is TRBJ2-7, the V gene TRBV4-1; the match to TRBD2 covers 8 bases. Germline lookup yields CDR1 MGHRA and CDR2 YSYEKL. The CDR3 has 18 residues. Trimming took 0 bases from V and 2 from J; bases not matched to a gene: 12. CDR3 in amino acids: CASSQEPGLAGWAYEQYF. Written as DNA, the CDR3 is TGCGCCAGCAGCCAAGAGCCCGGTTTAGCGGGGTGGGCCTACGAGCAGTACTTC.

CDR3 nucleotides: TGCGCCAGCAGCTTGGCCTTTCAGGGGGCGGTCAGGTACGAGCAGTACTTC. It codes for CASSLAFQGAVRYEQYF. The V gene is TRBV5-1, the J gene TRBJ2-7, with TRBD1 identical over 8 bases. Germline CDR1 SGHRS, CDR2 YFSETQ. With 0 bases clipped from V and 4 bases from J, the junction kept 12 bases outside the gene matches. CDR3 length equals 17 residues.

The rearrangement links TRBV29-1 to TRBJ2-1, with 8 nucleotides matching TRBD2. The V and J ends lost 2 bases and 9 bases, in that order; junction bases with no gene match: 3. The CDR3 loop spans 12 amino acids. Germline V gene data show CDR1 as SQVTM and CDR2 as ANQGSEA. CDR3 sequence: CSVETGGSEQFF. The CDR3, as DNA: TGCAGCGTTGAAACGGGGGGGAGTGAGCAGTTCTTC.

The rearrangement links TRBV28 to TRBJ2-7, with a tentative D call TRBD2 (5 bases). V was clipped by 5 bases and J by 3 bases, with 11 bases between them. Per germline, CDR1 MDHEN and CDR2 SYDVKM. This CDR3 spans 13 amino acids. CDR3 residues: CASSPGNYYEQYF. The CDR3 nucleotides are TGTGCCAGCAGTCCCGGGAACTACTACGAGCAGTACTTC.

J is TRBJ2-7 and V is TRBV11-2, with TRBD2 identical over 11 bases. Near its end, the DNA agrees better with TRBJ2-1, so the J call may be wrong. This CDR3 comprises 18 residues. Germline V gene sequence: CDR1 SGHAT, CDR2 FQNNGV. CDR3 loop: CASSLVVSGRAGGNEQFF. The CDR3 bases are TGTGCCAGCAGCTTAGTAGTTAGCGGGAGGGCCGGTGGCAATGAGCAGTTCTTC.

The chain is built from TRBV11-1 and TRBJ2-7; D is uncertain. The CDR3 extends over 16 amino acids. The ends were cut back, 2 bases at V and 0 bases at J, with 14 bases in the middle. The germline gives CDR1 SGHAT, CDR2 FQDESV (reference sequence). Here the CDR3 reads CASSLLGSLSSYEQYF. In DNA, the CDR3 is TGTGCCAGCAGCTTATTGGGTAGCCTAAGCTCCTACGAGCAGTACTTC.

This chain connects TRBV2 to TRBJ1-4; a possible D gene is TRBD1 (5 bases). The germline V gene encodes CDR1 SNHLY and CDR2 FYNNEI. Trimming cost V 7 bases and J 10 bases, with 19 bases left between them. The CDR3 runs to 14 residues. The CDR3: CASTLAGGTVKLFF. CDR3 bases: TGTGCCAGCACCCTAGCGGGGGGGACGGTAAAACTGTTTTTT. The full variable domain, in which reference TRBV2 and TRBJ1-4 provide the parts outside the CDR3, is EPEVTQTPSHQVTQMGQEVILRCVPISNHLYFYWYRQILGQKVEFLVSFYNNEISEKSEIFDDQFSVERPDGSNFTLKIRSTKLEDSAMYFCASTLAGGTVKLFFGSGTQLSVL.

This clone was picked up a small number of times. The CDR3 is CASSPSKTGRSTEAFF. The CDR3 DNA is TGTGCCAGCAGCCCATCTAAGACAGGGAGGAGCACTGAAGCTTTCTTT. This chain uses TRBV7-9 with TRBJ1-1, with TRBD1 identical over 7 bases. Trimming removed 5 bases from V and 4 bases from J; junction bases left unmatched: 13. Germline V CDR1 and CDR2: SEHNR, FQNEAQ (reference sequence). This CDR3 region has 16 residues.

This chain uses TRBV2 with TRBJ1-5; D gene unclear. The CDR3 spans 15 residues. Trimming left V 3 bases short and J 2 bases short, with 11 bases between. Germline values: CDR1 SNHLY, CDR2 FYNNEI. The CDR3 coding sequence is TGTGCCAGCAGTGAGGGCGACCTGGGCAATCAGCCCCAGCATTTT. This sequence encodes CASSEGDLGNQPQHF. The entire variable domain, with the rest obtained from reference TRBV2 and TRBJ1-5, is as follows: EPEVTQTPSHQVTQMGQEVILRCVPISNHLYFYWYRQILGQKVEFLVSFYNNEISEKSEIFDDQFSVERPDGSNFTLKIRSTKLEDSAMYFCASSEGDLGNQPQHFGDGTRLSIL.

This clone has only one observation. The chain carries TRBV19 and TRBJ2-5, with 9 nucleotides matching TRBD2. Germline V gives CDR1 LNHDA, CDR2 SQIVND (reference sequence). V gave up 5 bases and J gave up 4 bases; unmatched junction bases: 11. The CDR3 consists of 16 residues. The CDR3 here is CASSGGSGSGLETQYF. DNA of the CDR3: TGTGCCAGTAGTGGGGGTAGCGGGAGCGGGTTAGAGACCCAGTACTTC.

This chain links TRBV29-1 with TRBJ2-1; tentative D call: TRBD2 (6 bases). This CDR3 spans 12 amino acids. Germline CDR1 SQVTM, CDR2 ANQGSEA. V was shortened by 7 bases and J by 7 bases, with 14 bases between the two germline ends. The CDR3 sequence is CSAGLTANEQFF. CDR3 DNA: TGCAGCGCGGGACTTACCGCGAATGAGCAGTTCTTC.

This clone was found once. CDR3 loop: CASRPPRTGYNSPLHF. The CDR3 DNA follows: TGTGCCAGCAGGCCCCCCAGGACAGGCTATAATTCACCCCTCCACTTT. The chain joins TRBV27 to TRBJ1-6; 7 bases map to TRBD1. Germline-derived CDR1 and CDR2 are MNHEY and SMNVEV (reference sequence). With V trimmed by 6 bases and J by 3 bases, 8 bases remained unmatched. This CDR3 contains 16 residues.

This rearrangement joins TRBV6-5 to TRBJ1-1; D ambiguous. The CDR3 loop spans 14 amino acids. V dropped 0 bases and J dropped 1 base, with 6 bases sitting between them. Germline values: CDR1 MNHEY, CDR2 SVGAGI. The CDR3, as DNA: TGTGCCAGCAGTTACTCGACTAAGAACACTGAAGCTTTCTTT. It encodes CASSYSTKNTEAFF.